This T cell receptor beta chain came from a study of blood T cell repertoires in COVID-19 (TCRdb year 2020). Regarding the research as a whole: The collaborator samples originated in the United States, Italy and Spain and spanned the acute and convalescent phases of COVID-19. Where available, HLA class I and class II types were taken from metadata supplied by the sample provider and were not determined by assay-based typing. The samples were drawn from two sources: the first 160 participants of the ongoing ImmuneRACE study, and 1,200 or so subjects contributed by 6 global collaborators. Subjects who had been exposed to COVID-19, were actively infected with it, or had recovered from it provided the deeply sampled blood TCRbeta repertoires that made up the dataset. The sample metadata nearly always contained a de-identified subject ID, COVID-19 status, age in years and sex. The repertoires were made available in a free public database intended to serve as a resource for research on the immune response to SARS-CoV-2. The material from the prospective study consisted of cDNA or gDNA derived from T cells, B-cell-depleted T cells, or PBMCs. Study-wide conclusions, independent of this receptor: Clinical and demographic metadata were provided uncurated, with the amount varying by source and participant.

Each collaborating institution followed its own protocols to collect whole blood in K2EDTA tubes. For TCRbeta analysis, collaborators shipped samples in one of three forms: frozen whole blood, isolated PBMCs, or DNA extracted from either of those sample types. The CDR3 runs 11 residues from the cysteine to the phenylalanine. Only CDR3 DNA remains: 33 bases, in frame from the first base. Trimming costs V 6 bases and J 4 bases, and their ends lie 7 bases apart. Looking up the germline V gene yields CDR1 ENHRY and CDR2 SYGVKD. The immunoSEQ Assay, a bias-controlled multiplex PCR, was used to amplify TCRbeta CDR3 regions from genomic DNA. As for how the authors treated the data: The number of nucleated cells in each sample was estimated by amplification of reference gene primers within the assay. To quantify the absolute abundance of each unique TCRbeta CDR3 rearrangement, sequence reads were collapsed and filtered. For each sample, productive Simpson clonality was calculated as the square root of Simpson's diversity index over productive rearrangements. The clones in this table, taken by TCRdb from immuneACCESS, are in-frame only. Not every clone is retained; where verified, under half of the shortfall comes from an unresolved V gene, and the cause of the rest is unknown. For V, J and clone size, that table is used; D and trimming come from the DNA. In this sample the table shows approximately 30,000 clones, roughly 90% of which occur a single time. 2% to 3% of the sample lies in the top ten.

Details on this clone: There is no known antigen for this receptor. Base qualities are not recorded, but no much larger clone differs from it by a single base.

This receptor was identified in a human donor in a cohort sampled during active COVID-19. The chain is made from TRBV10-3 and TRBJ2-7; the D gene identity is not certain. Source material: peripheral blood. The CDR3 in this case is CAIRELYEQYF. The nucleotide sequence reads TGTGCCATCAGGGAACTATACGAGCAGTACTTC.